The clone carrying this T cell receptor (beta chain) was detected only a few times. This sample is part of a study of blood T cells in healthy people across ages. This CDR3 has 13 residues. Deletions cut 5 bases from V and 7 bases from J, with 14 bases between. Using a J-beta primer mix together with a sample-barcoded 5' primer, a second PCR was run for about 6 to 11 cycles. TCRdb independently ran MiXCR on the 5' RACE reads; one entry per CDR3 protein. The sample consists of over 500,000 distinct CDR3 sequences, about 50% of them appearing once. This receptor was obtained from a woman at least 80 years old in good health. The specimen sequenced was blood. The genes are TRBV12-3 or TRBV12-4 and TRBJ2-5; D is undetermined. The CDR3 DNA follows: TGTGCCAGCAGTGCGCTTGTGTCGGGGACCCAGTACTTC. Translation: CASSALVSGTQYF.